Presented here are 18 T cell receptor beta chains from one specimen sequenced in a study of blood T cells in healthy people across ages. Sample-barcoded 5' priming and a J-beta primer mix drove a second PCR of roughly 6 to 12 cycles. TCRdb used MiXCR to reprocess the 5' RACE reads, holding one entry per CDR3 protein. The sample includes hundreds of thousands of distinct CDR3 sequences, about 30% seen only once; the top ten take 15% to 19%. Material: blood. The receptor source for this set is a woman older than 75 in good health.

CDR3 sequence: CASSLWGQGDSSYNEQYF. CDR3 nucleotide sequence: TGCGCCAGCAGCTTGTGGGGACAGGGCGACAGCTCCTACAATGAGCAGTACTTC. V usage is TRBV5-1 and J usage is TRBJ2-1; 9 bases are shared with TRBD1. The DNA end lines up better with TRBJ2-7; the J call may be wrong. This CDR3 region has 18 residues. Germline loops: CDR1 SGHRS, CDR2 YFSETQ.

The chain recombines TRBV18 with TRBJ2-7, with a weak D call TRBD2 (5 bases). Germline V gene data show CDR1 as KGHSH and CDR2 as LQKENI. Trimming pared 4 bases from V and 3 bases from J, leaving 16 bases between. The CDR3 runs 15 residues. CDR3 sequence (DNA): TGTGCCAGCTCACAGGGAAGAGGGTCGGGCTACGAGCAGTACTTC. It specifies CASSQGRGSGYEQYF. Looking up the rest from reference TRBV18 and TRBJ2-7 gives the full variable domain: NAGVMQNPRHLVRRRGQEARLRCSPMKGHSHVYWYRQLPEEGLKFMVYLQKENIIDESGMPKERFSAEFPKEGPSILRIQQVVRGDSAAYFCASSQGRGSGYEQYFGPGTRLTVT.

This clonotype was counted ten times or more. The rearrangement links TRBV14 to TRBJ1-2; D unresolved. V lost 0 bases to trimming and J lost 6 bases, with 11 bases between them. Germline V gene data show CDR1 as SGHDN and CDR2 as FVKESK. The CDR3 runs to 14 residues. The DNA of the CDR3 is TGTGCCAGCAGCCAAGAGTGGGGAGTAGATGGCTACACCTTC. It codes for CASSQEWGVDGYTF.

A note on this clonotype: It may be a read error: a sequence one base away is much more abundant. No conserved phenylalanine or tryptophan is present at the end of the CDR3, so a read error is the likely explanation. V and J are TRBV12-3 or TRBV12-4 and TRBJ1-5, with a weak D call TRBD1 (6 bases). With 2 bases removed from V and 5 bases from J, the gap between germline ends came to 10 bases. The CDR3 is 14 residues long. The CDR3 DNA sequence: TGTGCCAGCAGTTTAAGGGACACAGATCAGCCCCAGCATCTT. This translates into CASSLRDTDQPQHL.

This clonotype was observed a handful of times. The chain has TRBV6-1 and TRBJ2-5; possibly TRBD1 or TRBD2 for D (5 bases each). Trimming removed 4 bases from V and 11 bases from J, with 20 bases in between. The CDR3 is 14 residues long. Germline CDR1 MNHNS, CDR2 SASEGT. In DNA, the CDR3 is TGTGCCAGCAGTGGGGTAGGGGCGGGTAGTGAGCAGTACTTC. This translates into CASSGVGAGSEQYF.

On this clonotype: A single base separates this from a much larger clone, so it may be a read error. This chain connects TRBV27 to TRBJ2-5, with 7 bases lining up with TRBD1. Trimming removed 6 bases from V and 9 bases from J; junction bases left unmatched: 16. Germline lookup yields CDR1 MNHEY and CDR2 SMNVEV (reference sequence). The CDR3 runs 15 residues. The CDR3 spells CASSHRDQKGAAQYF. The CDR3 bases are TGTGCCAGCAGCCACCGGGACCAAAAGGGGGCGGCCCAGTACTTC.

This clonotype was counted at least ten times. The gene calls are TRBV27 and TRBJ2-2, with 7 bases identical to TRBD1. CDR1 MNHEY and CDR2 SMNVEV come from the germline V gene (reference sequence). The CDR3 sequence is 15 residues long. Trimming took 6 bases from V and 1 from J; bases not matched to a gene: 5. DNA for the CDR3: TGTGCCAGCAGCCCCAGGACAGGGAACACCGGGGAGCTGTTTTTT. Translation gives CASSPRTGNTGELFF.

This clonotype was recorded at least ten times. The chain is built from TRBV6-2 or TRBV6-3 and TRBJ2-7, with a tentative D call TRBD1 (5 bases). There are 14 residues in the CDR3. Trimming cost V 2 bases and J 4 bases, with 12 bases left between them. The V gene's germline CDR1 is MNHEY and CDR2 SVGEGT. DNA of the CDR3: TGTGCCAGCAGTTACGCCAGGGAAGATTACGAGCAGTACTTC. Translated, it gives CASSYAREDYEQYF.

The rearrangement joins TRBV4-3 to TRBJ2-5; the match to TRBD2 covers 10 bases. The DNA end is a closer match to TRBJ2-7, so the J assignment may be wrong. The CDR3 consists of 15 residues. CDR1 is LGHNA, CDR2 YSLEER, per germline. CDR3 in amino acids: CASSPSPSGSNEQYF. The CDR3 region has the DNA TGCGCCAGCAGCCCCAGCCCTAGCGGGAGCAACGAGCAGTACTTC.

The J gene is TRBJ1-2, the V gene TRBV29-1, with no clear D. Germline CDR1 is SQVTM and CDR2 is ANQGSEA. This CDR3 is built from 13 residues. The V and J ends lost 3 bases and 2 bases respectively, with 10 bases between them. This CDR3 is CSVEEQRNYGYTF. The CDR3 nucleotides read TGCAGCGTTGAGGAACAGAGAAACTATGGCTACACCTTC.

As regards this clonotype: This may be a read error, as it is one base from a much larger clone. The chain carries TRBV29-1 and TRBJ1-1; D ambiguous. CDR1 SQVTM and CDR2 ANQGSEA come from the germline V gene. The V end lost 8 bases, the J end lost 0 bases, and 10 bases lay between the germline ends. The CDR3 extends over 12 amino acids. Here the CDR3 reads CSTVGMNTEAFF. CDR3 coding DNA: TGCAGCACGGTCGGGATGAACACTGAAGCTTTCTTT.

This clonotype was counted only a few times. A much larger clone differs from this one at a single base, so this may be a read error. The CDR3: CASSSNLAGGPGEQYF. The DNA for the CDR3 is TGTGCCAGCAGTTCGAACCTAGCGGGGGGGCCTGGTGAGCAGTACTTC. V usage is TRBV6-6 and J usage is TRBJ2-5, with TRBD2 matching 12 bases. Germline V lookup: CDR1 MNHNY, CDR2 SVGAGI (reference sequence). This CDR3 is built from 16 residues. J gave up 11 bases and V 4 bases, and 14 bases lay outside the gene matches.

This clonotype has ten or more counts. The V gene is TRBV27, the J gene TRBJ2-4, with a possible D match to TRBD1 (6 bases). This CDR3 region has 15 residues. The germline CDR1 and CDR2 sequences are MNHEY and SMNVEV (reference sequence). Trimming took off 0 bases at V and 7 bases at J, with 13 bases between the two ends. DNA of the CDR3: TGTGCCAGCAGTTTATCGCCCTCAAGGGGGAACATTCAGTACTTC. Translation: CASSLSPSRGNIQYF.

This clonotype was counted at least ten times. CDR3 region: CASSGLAGPTDTQYF. For the CDR3, the DNA is TGTGCCAGCAGCGGACTAGCGGGGCCCACAGATACGCAGTATTTT. This chain connects TRBV2 to TRBJ2-3; 12 bases agree with TRBD2. The germline CDR1 and CDR2 sequences are SNHLY and FYNNEI. The CDR3 consists of 15 residues. After removal of 6 bases from V and 2 bases from J, the junction contained 3 bases not matched to a gene.

There are many counts of this clonotype. V gene TRBV13 combines with J gene TRBJ1-1; D gene ambiguous. V dropped 5 bases and J dropped 1 base, with 11 bases sitting between them. Germline CDR1 reads PRHDT; CDR2 reads FYEKMQ (reference sequence). CDR3 size: 14 residues. The DNA for the CDR3 is TGTGCCAGCAGCGACCGGACGGCGAACACTGAAGCTTTCTTT. This sequence encodes CASSDRTANTEAFF.

This clonotype was seen a handful of times. V is TRBV29-1 and J is TRBJ1-1; D not resolved. The germline CDR1 and CDR2 sequences are SQVTM and ANQGSEA. The CDR3 is made up of 11 amino acids. V lost 7 bases and J lost 6, with 12 bases in between. The CDR3 bases are TGCAGCGGTACTCGAGGTGCTGAAGCTTTCTTT. Its protein is CSGTRGAEAFF. The full variable domain, rest sourced from reference TRBV29-1 and TRBJ1-1, is SAVISQKPSRDICQRGTSLTIQCQVDSQVTMMFWYRQQPGQSLTLIATANQGSEATYESGFVIDKFPISRPNLTFSTLTVSNMSPEDSSIYLCSGTRGAEAFFGQGTRLTVV.

A word on this clonotype: Just one base apart from a much larger clone, this may be a read error. V usage is TRBV4-3 and J usage is TRBJ1-4; TRBD1 matches 9 bases. Per germline, CDR1 LGHNA and CDR2 YSLEER. CDR3 size: 15 residues. CDR3 nucleotide sequence: TGCGCCGGCAGCCAAGGTGGGACAGGGAATGAAAAACTGTTTTTT. This encodes CAGSQGGTGNEKLFF.

The chain has TRBV5-1 and TRBJ2-1; 8 nucleotides line up with TRBD2. The V segment lost 5 bases and the J segment 6 bases; nucleotides outside the gene matches: 16. This CDR3 region has 17 residues. Germline-derived CDR1 and CDR2 are SGHRS and YFSETQ. Written as DNA, the CDR3 is TGCGCCAGCAGGGGAGGAAACGGGGGGGCTCGTGGCAATGAGCAGTTCTTC. Protein product: CASRGGNGGARGNEQFF.